This T cell receptor beta chain was recovered during a study of T-cell reconstitution after alpha-beta-depleted transplantation in children. Whole-study findings and limits: As was reported, about two months after transplant, alpha-beta T cells came from several hundred expanded graft clones. It was newly produced T cells that mostly accounted for T-cell counts and diversity one year after transplant. Diversity of TCRbeta at day 60 was high in some patients, arising from surviving recipient T cells and thymic progenitors.

Points on this clonotype: What it binds is not known. A much larger clone differs by one base, so this may be a read error.

As it was prepared, the TCRbeta library received unique molecular identifiers. TCRdb re-called the PCR reads with MiXCR, one entry per CDR3 protein. The sample has 400,000 to 550,000 distinct CDR3 sequences; roughly a tenth are singletons. The TCR sequence derives from a child aged 2-9 years with inherited bone marrow failure, due to receive a stem cell transplant. Specimen: PBMCs, collected before TCRalphabeta/CD19-depleted stem cell transplant.

CDR3 residues: CASSYSMSFGLTDTQYF. CDR3 coding DNA: TGTGCCAGCAGTTACTCGATGTCTTTTGGCCTCACAGATACGCAGTATTTT. The chain has TRBV6-2 or TRBV6-3 and TRBJ2-3; D is ambiguous. The CDR3 is 17 residues long. Per germline, CDR1 MNHEY and CDR2 SVGEGT. Trimming stripped 0 bases from V and 2 bases from J, with 15 bases between.